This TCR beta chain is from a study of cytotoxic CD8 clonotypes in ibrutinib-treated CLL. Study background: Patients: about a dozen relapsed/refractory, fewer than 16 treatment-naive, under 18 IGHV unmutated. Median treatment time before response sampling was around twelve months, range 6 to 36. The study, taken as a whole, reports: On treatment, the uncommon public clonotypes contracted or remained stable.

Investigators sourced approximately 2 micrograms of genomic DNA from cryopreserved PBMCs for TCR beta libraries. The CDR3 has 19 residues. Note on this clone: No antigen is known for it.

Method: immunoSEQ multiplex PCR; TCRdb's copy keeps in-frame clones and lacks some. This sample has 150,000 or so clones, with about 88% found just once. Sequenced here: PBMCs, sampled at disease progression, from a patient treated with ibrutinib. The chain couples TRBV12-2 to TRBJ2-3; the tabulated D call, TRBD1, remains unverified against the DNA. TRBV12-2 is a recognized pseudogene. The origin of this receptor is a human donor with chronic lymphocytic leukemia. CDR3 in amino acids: CASRFPDTDRTASTDTQYF. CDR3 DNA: TGTGCAAGTCGCTTCCCGGACACCGATCGGACAGCTAGCACAGATACGCAGTATTTT.